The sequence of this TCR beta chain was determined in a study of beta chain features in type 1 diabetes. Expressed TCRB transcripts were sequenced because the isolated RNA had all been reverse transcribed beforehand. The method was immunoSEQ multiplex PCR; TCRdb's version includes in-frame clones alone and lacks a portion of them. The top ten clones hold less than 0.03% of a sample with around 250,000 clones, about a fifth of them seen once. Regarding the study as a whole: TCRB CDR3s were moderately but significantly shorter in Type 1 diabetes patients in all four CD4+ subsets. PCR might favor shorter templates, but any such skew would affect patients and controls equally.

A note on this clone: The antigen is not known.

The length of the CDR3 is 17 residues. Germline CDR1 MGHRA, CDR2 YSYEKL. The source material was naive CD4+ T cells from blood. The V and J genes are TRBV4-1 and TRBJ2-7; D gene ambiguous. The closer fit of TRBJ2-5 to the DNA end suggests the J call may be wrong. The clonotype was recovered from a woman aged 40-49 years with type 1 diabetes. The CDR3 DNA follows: TGCGCCAGCAGCCGTGTAGTGGGTCTTATGGGCCAAGAGACCCAGTACTTC. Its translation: CASSRVVGLMGQETQYF.